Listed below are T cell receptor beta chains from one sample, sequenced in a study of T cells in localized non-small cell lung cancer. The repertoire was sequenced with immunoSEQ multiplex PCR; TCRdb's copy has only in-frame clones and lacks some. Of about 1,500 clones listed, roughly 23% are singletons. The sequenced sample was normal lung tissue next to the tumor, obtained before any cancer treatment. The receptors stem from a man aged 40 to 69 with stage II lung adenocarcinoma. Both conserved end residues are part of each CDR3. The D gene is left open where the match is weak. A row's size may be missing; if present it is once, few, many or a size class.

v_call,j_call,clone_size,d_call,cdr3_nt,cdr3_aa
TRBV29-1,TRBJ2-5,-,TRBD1,TGCAGCGTCCCGGTGGTGGGACAGGGGGCGGGAGAGACCCAGTACTTC,CSVPVVGQGAGETQYF
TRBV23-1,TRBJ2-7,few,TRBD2,TGCGCCAGCTGGGGGACTAGCGGGTGGGTGCAGTACTTC,CASWGTSGWVQYF
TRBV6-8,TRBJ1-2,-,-,TGTGCCAGCAGTTACGCAAAAGTCCGACAGCCGGGAGGCTACACCTTC,CASSYAKVRQPGGYTF
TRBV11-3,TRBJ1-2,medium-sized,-,TGTGCCAGCAGCTTAGATCCCCTGAAACACTATGGCTACACCTTC,CASSLDPLKHYGYTF
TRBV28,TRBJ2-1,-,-,TGTGCCAGCAGTCCCCCGAAGGGGGCCTACAATGAGCAGTTCTTC,CASSPPKGAYNEQFF
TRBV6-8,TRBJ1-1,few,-,TGTGCCAGCAACGGACCCCAGAACACTGAAGCTTTCTTT,CASNGPQNTEAFF
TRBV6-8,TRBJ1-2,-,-,TGTGCCAGCAGTACGAATCGGGACATGGGCTATGGCTACACCTTC,CASSTNRDMGYGYTF
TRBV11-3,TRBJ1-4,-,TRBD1,TGTGCCAGCAGCCCGGGACAGGGAGGGGAAAAACTGTTTTTT,CASSPGQGGEKLFF
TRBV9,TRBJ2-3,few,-,TGTGCCAGCAGCCAAGCCTCCCTCACAGATACGCAGTATTTT,CASSQASLTDTQYF
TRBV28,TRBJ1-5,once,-,TGTGCCAGCAGGTCAGGTGGGCAGCCCCAGCATTTT,CASRSGGQPQHF
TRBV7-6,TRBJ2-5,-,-,TGTGCCAGCAGCGCCAGCCACGGGCTAAAGACCCAGTACTTC,CASSASHGLKTQYF
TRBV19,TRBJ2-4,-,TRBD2,TGTGCCAGTAGTATAACTAGCGGGAGAAACATTCAGTACTTC,CASSITSGRNIQYF
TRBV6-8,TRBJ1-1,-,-,TGTGCCAGCAGCCCCCGGGGCGGACAGAACACTGAAGCTTTCTTT,CASSPRGGQNTEAFF
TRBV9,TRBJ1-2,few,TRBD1,TGTGCCAGCAGTGAAGAGGGGGCGCAGGATGGCTACACCTTC,CASSEEGAQDGYTF
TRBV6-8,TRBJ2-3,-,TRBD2,TGTGCCAGCAGTTACGGGACTAGCGGGGGGATGCACACGAATACGCAGTATTTT,CASSYGTSGGMHTNTQYF
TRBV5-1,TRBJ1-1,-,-,TGCGCCAGCAGCTTGGACCCCAGTAACACTGAAGCTTTCTTT,CASSLDPSNTEAFF
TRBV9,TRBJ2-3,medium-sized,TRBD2,TGTGCCAGCAGCGTAGCCCCCGAAGGTAGCGGGGCCGCAGATACGCAGTATTTT,CASSVAPEGSGAADTQYF
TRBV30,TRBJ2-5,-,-,TGTGCCTGGAGTCAGGGCGGTCAAGAGACCCAGTACTTC,CAWSQGGQETQYF
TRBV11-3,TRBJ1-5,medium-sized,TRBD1,TGTGCCAGCAGCCCGAACACAGGGGCGAGCAATCAGCCCCAGCATTTT,CASSPNTGASNQPQHF
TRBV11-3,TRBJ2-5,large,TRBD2,TGTGCCAGCAGCTTAGAAGGACTAGCGGGGGGCCTGAGGGAGACCCAGTACTTC,CASSLEGLAGGLRETQYF
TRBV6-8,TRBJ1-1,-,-,TGTGCCAGCAGCTGGGACTCAGGCGGGACTGAAGCTTTCTTT,CASSWDSGGTEAFF
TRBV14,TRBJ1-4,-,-,TGTGCCAGCAGCCAATTGAGGGGGGGTAGAAAGGAACTGTTTTTT,CASSQLRGGRKELFF
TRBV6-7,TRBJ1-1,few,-,TGTGCCAGCAGGATGTCAGGGGATAACATGAACACTGAAGCTTTCTTT,CASRMSGDNMNTEAFF
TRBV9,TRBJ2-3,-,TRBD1,TGTGCCAGCAGCGCCTCCGGGACAGACAGCACAGATACGCAGTATTTT,CASSASGTDSTDTQYF
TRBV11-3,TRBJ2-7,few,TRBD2,TGTGCCAGCAGCTTGGACGGGGAGGGCTACGAGCAGTACTTC,CASSLDGEGYEQYF
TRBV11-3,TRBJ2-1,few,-,TGTGCCAGCAACCTGGGAGGCAGGGGGGTCGATGAGCAGTTCTTC,CASNLGGRGVDEQFF
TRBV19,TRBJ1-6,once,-,TGTGCCAGTAGTATCGAAGGAGGGTCACCCCTCCACTTT,CASSIEGGSPLHF
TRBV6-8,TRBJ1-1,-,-,TGTGCCAGCATCCTTTCCGGGACGGAGGGGACTGAAGCTTTCTTT,CASILSGTEGTEAFF
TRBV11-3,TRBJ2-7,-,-,TGTGCCAGCAGCTCGCTCGATCGACCCTACGAGCAGTACTTC,CASSSLDRPYEQYF
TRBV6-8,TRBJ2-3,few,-,TGTGCCAGCAGTGATCTAAAAGGGGCAGATACGCAGTATTTT,CASSDLKGADTQYF
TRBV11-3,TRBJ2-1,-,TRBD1,TGTGCCAGCAGCCTCACCCGGGACAGGGGGCCAAATGAGCAGTTCTTC,CASSLTRDRGPNEQFF
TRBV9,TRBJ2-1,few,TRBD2,TGTGCCAGCAGCTCCCGAGGACTAGTTGATATGGATGAGCAGTTCTTC,CASSSRGLVDMDEQFF
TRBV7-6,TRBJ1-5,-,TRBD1,TGTGCCAGCAGCTTGGGACAGTGGGGATGGGAGGACAATCAGCCCCAGCATTTT,CASSLGQWGWEDNQPQHF
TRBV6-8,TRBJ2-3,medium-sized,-,TGTGCCATCAGTGCCAGGGGCCCCACAGATACGCAGTATTTT,CAISARGPTDTQYF
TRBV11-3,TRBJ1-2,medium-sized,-,TGTGCCAGCAGCTCCCTTACAGAGAACTATGGCTACACCTTC,CASSSLTENYGYTF
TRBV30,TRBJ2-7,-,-,TGTGCCTTCGAGGTAACTAATGCCGAGCAGTACTTC,CAFEVTNAEQYF
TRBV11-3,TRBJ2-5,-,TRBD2,TGTGCCAGCAGCTTGCGGGGGATACTTCGCCTAGAGACCCAGTACTTC,CASSLRGILRLETQYF
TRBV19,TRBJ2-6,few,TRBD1,TGTGCCAGTAGTGGGGACAGGGCTGGGGCCAACGTCCTGACTTTC,CASSGDRAGANVLTF
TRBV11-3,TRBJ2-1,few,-,TGTGCCAGCAGCTTGCTAGGGAGGACCTACAATGAGCAGTTCTTC,CASSLLGRTYNEQFF
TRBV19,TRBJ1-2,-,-,TGTGCCAGTACCATACAGGGAAGCGATAGCTACACCTTC,CASTIQGSDSYTF
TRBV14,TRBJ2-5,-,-,TGTGCCAGCAGCCAAGTTGGAGAGACCCAGTACTTC,CASSQVGETQYF
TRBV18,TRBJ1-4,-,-,TGTGCCAGCTCACCACGAGGTGCGGATGAAAAACTGTTTTTT,CASSPRGADEKLFF
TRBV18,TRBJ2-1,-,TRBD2,TGTGCCAGCTCCGCTAGCGGGGGGGCCGTGAATGAGCAGTTCTTC,CASSASGGAVNEQFF
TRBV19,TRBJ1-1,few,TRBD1,TGTGCCAGTAGTATTACAGGGGGCACTGAAGCTTTCTTT,CASSITGGTEAFF
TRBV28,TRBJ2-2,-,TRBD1,TGTGCCAGCAGCTCGTTTGACAGGGGCTCCGGGGAGCTGTTTTTT,CASSSFDRGSGELFF
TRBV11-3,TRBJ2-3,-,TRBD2,TGTGCCAGCAGCTTTGGGACTAGCGGGGGGTCAGATACGCAGTATTTT,CASSFGTSGGSDTQYF
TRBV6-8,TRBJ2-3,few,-,TGTGCCAGCGGGGACGACACAGATACGCAGTATTTT,CASGDDTDTQYF
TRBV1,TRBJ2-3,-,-,TGCGCCAGCAGCCAAGATCAGGGTACCGATACGCAGTATTTT,CASSQDQGTDTQYF
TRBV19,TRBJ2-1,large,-,TGTGCCAGTGAACCCGGGACGAGCTCCTACAATGAGCAGTTCTTC,CASEPGTSSYNEQFF
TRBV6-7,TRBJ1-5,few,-,TGTGCCAGCAGTGAGCAGGGTAGACGGTCCCAGCATTTT,CASSEQGRRSQHF
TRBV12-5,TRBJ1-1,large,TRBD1,TGTGCTAGTGGTTTGGAGGGACAGAAAGCTTTCTTT,CASGLEGQKAFF
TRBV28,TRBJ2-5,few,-,TGTGCCAGCAGTTTACCCCAAGCCAGGGAGACCCAGTACTTC,CASSLPQARETQYF
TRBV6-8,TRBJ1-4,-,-,TGTGCCAGCAGTTCTCAAACAGGGTCGGAAAAACTGTTTTTT,CASSSQTGSEKLFF
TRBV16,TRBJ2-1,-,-,TGTGCCAGCAGCCGCACTGGTCCGGATGAGCAGTTCTTC,CASSRTGPDEQFF